The TCR beta chain under discussion was sequenced for a study of cytomegalovirus exposure and HLA in healthy donors (dated by TCRdb to the late 2010s). Looking at the study overall: The 500 to 700 repertoires of the first cohort and the roughly 120 validation repertoires were produced on the same platform, according to a later analysis. In addition to the first cohort of about 650 subjects, a separate validation cohort of some 120 different subjects was used. To predict cytomegalovirus infection status, the study brought together high-throughput TCR immunosequencing, statistical association of individual TCRs with disease status, and machine learning. The aim of the study was to test whether cataloging public T cell receptors could identify signatures of past pathogen exposure.

Here is what the overall study found, with its caveats: A later analysis had no HLA typing for the validation cohort, so co-occurrence there was scored across all 130 or so repertoires. The study listed 150 to 200 TCR beta chains as associated with cytomegalovirus. It was suggested by the authors that the approach could potentially be generalized to other disease states and immunological phenotypes. Across donors, most TCR sequences were observed very rarely, whereas some public TCRs were present in many individuals. Three of the identified cytomegalovirus-associated TCR beta chains were confirmed in vitro to be specific for cytomegalovirus antigens. Subsequent analysis determined that TCRs grouped into clusters in the first cohort also showed a tendency toward co-occurrence across the 90 to 150 validation repertoires, and about 93% of cluster scores exceeded 0. The classifier was reported to diagnose cytomegalovirus status with high specificity and sensitivity in both the original cohort and the validation cohort.

Donors formed part of the validation cohort, which comprised 120 or so subjects and was distinct from the first cohort of under 750 subjects. The CDR3 sequence holds 16 residues, the cysteine and phenylalanine included. The sequence is cut down to CDR3 DNA, 48 bases in frame from base 1. CDR1 and CDR2, per the germline V gene, are MGHDK and SYGVNS. V loses 5 bases at its end and J loses 5 bases; junction bases beyond the gene matches: 8. A remark on this clone: Its target antigen remains unknown. No base quality values were provided; no much bigger clone lies one nucleotide off.

Library creation used the immunoSEQ multiplex PCR assay. Turning to the authors' computational methods: A statistical classification framework was built to diagnose cytomegalovirus status from the catalog of TCR beta chain sequences. The table comes from immuneACCESS by way of TCRdb, which keeps in-frame sequences with V and J called. Part of the clones is missing from these tables; in studies checked, under half for an unresolved V gene and the rest for unknown reasons. The V and J calls and the clone size are those of that table, but D and trimming were determined from the DNA. The table for this sample lists 90,000 to 120,000 clones; roughly 88% of them were counted only once. The leading ten clones occupy 3% to 3.5% of the sample.

The sequence was obtained from a woman aged 18-29 years in good health and CMV-seronegative. Recombination joined TRBV25-1 with TRBJ2-3, with TRBD2 matching 12 junction bases. The specimen was PBMCs. CDR3 loop: CASSSTSGGKGDTQYF. The DNA sequence is given as TGTGCCAGCAGTTCCACTAGCGGGGGGAAGGGAGATACGCAGTATTTT. The reference TRBV25-1 and TRBJ2-3 proteins fill in what lies around the CDR3, so the full variable domain reads EADIYQTPRYLVIGTGKKITLECSQTMGHDKMYWYQQDPGMELHLIHYSYGVNSTEKGDLSSESTVSRIRTEHFPLTLESARPSHTSQYLCASSSTSGGKGDTQYFGPGTRLTVL.